This is a list of T cell receptor beta chains from one sample in a study of cytomegalovirus exposure and HLA in healthy donors. TCRdb's copy holds only in-frame clones and misses some; the assay was immunoSEQ multiplex PCR. This sample carries about 120,000 clones, about 84% of them seen once, and the ten largest clones take roughly 2%. Sequencing used PBMCs. The receptors were sampled from a woman in her thirties in good health and CMV-seronegative. Both conserved end residues are part of each CDR3. Each record gives: V gene, J gene, clone size, D gene, CDR3 protein, CDR3 DNA. The D gene is left open where the match is weak. A clone size is listed for some rows: how often the clone was seen (once, few, many), or a class if it is expanded.

v_call: TRBV5-1
j_call: TRBJ1-4
clone_size: -
d_call: -
cdr3_aa: CASSLQSTNEKLFF
cdr3_nt: TGCGCCAGCAGCTTGCAATCAACTAATGAAAAACTGTTTTTT

v_call: TRBV13
j_call: TRBJ2-1
clone_size: -
d_call: TRBD2
cdr3_aa: CASRNRGGSNEQFF
cdr3_nt: TGTGCCAGCAGGAACCGGGGGGGCTCCAATGAGCAGTTCTTC

v_call: TRBV30
j_call: TRBJ2-7
clone_size: -
d_call: -
cdr3_aa: CASKGGYEQYF
cdr3_nt: TGTGCCTCCAAAGGGGGTTACGAGCAGTACTTC

v_call: TRBV6-6
j_call: TRBJ1-5
clone_size: -
d_call: TRBD1
cdr3_aa: CASSYPGQAQPQHF
cdr3_nt: TGTGCCAGCAGTTACCCCGGACAGGCCCAGCCCCAGCATTTT

v_call: TRBV7-2
j_call: TRBJ2-3
clone_size: -
d_call: TRBD2
cdr3_aa: CASSSRGTSDDTQYF
cdr3_nt: TGTGCCAGCAGCTCTAGGGGGACTAGCGACGATACGCAGTATTTT

v_call: TRBV2
j_call: TRBJ1-1
clone_size: -
d_call: -
cdr3_aa: CASSPRATGMGTEAFF
cdr3_nt: TGTGCCAGCAGCCCCAGGGCCACAGGGATGGGCACTGAAGCTTTCTTT

v_call: TRBV4-2
j_call: TRBJ1-3
clone_size: -
d_call: -
cdr3_aa: CASSRDPPGELSGNTIYF
cdr3_nt: TGTGCCAGCAGTCGAGACCCTCCAGGCGAACTCTCTGGAAACACCATATATTTT

v_call: TRBV11-2
j_call: TRBJ2-1
clone_size: -
d_call: TRBD1
cdr3_aa: CASSSLQGDPYNEQFF
cdr3_nt: TGTGCCAGCAGCTCTCTACAGGGGGATCCCTACAATGAGCAGTTCTTC

v_call: TRBV4-3
j_call: TRBJ2-2
clone_size: -
d_call: TRBD2
cdr3_aa: CASSQDRGGANTGELFF
cdr3_nt: TGCGCCAGCAGCCAAGACCGCGGGGGGGCGAACACCGGGGAGCTGTTTTTT

v_call: TRBV11-3
j_call: TRBJ1-2
clone_size: -
d_call: TRBD1
cdr3_aa: CASSSQGQGADGYTF
cdr3_nt: TGTGCCAGCAGCTCACAGGGACAGGGGGCTGATGGCTACACCTTC

v_call: TRBV11-2
j_call: TRBJ2-3
clone_size: -
d_call: -
cdr3_aa: CASSLGSPRDTQYF
cdr3_nt: TGTGCCAGCAGCTTAGGTTCACCACGGGATACGCAGTATTTT

v_call: TRBV7-6
j_call: TRBJ2-5
clone_size: -
d_call: TRBD1
cdr3_aa: CASSLGTGLQETQYF
cdr3_nt: TGTGCCAGCAGCCTTGGGACAGGGCTTCAAGAGACCCAGTACTTC

v_call: TRBV7-6
j_call: TRBJ1-4
clone_size: -
d_call: TRBD1
cdr3_aa: CASSFKTGYSPTNEKLFF
cdr3_nt: TGTGCCAGCAGCTTCAAGACAGGGTATAGCCCAACTAATGAAAAACTGTTTTTT

v_call: TRBV19
j_call: TRBJ1-5
clone_size: -
d_call: -
cdr3_aa: CASTKGTLAQHF
cdr3_nt: TGTGCCAGTACGAAAGGGACTTTAGCCCAGCATTTT

v_call: TRBV7-2
j_call: TRBJ1-5
clone_size: few
d_call: -
cdr3_aa: CASSDDSSNQPQHF
cdr3_nt: TGTGCCAGCAGCGATGACAGTAGCAATCAGCCCCAGCATTTT

v_call: TRBV19
j_call: TRBJ1-3
clone_size: -
d_call: -
cdr3_aa: CASTSRGSSGNTIYF
cdr3_nt: TGTGCCAGTACCTCAAGGGGGAGCTCTGGAAACACCATATATTTT

v_call: TRBV6-5
j_call: TRBJ2-1
clone_size: -
d_call: -
cdr3_aa: CASSFLTRSSYNEQFF
cdr3_nt: TGTGCCAGCAGTTTCCTGACTAGGAGCTCCTACAATGAGCAGTTCTTC

v_call: TRBV7-2
j_call: TRBJ2-7
clone_size: few
d_call: -
cdr3_aa: CASSPKYEQYF
cdr3_nt: TGTGCCAGCAGTCCTAAGTACGAGCAGTACTTC

v_call: TRBV9
j_call: TRBJ2-3
clone_size: -
d_call: -
cdr3_aa: CASSESRDTQYF
cdr3_nt: TGTGCCAGCAGCGAGTCGCGGGATACGCAGTATTTT

v_call: TRBV7-8
j_call: TRBJ2-3
clone_size: -
d_call: TRBD2
cdr3_aa: CASSPRAILAGRTDTQYF
cdr3_nt: TGTGCCAGCAGCCCCAGAGCGATTCTAGCGGGGCGCACAGATACGCAGTATTTT

v_call: TRBV6-6
j_call: TRBJ2-7
clone_size: -
d_call: -
cdr3_aa: CATLRAYEQYF
cdr3_nt: TGTGCCACCCTGAGGGCCTACGAGCAGTACTTC

v_call: TRBV19
j_call: TRBJ2-2
clone_size: -
d_call: -
cdr3_aa: CASSTNRGQGTGELFF
cdr3_nt: TGTGCCAGTAGTACTAATCGTGGGCAGGGTACCGGGGAGCTGTTTTTT